This entry lists 7 T cell receptor beta chains sequenced from one sample in a study of blood T cell repertoires in COVID-19. Here immunoSEQ multiplex PCR was the method, and the copy in TCRdb shows in-frame clones only, minus some. The sample consists of 150,000 to 200,000 clones, roughly 80% of them appearing once. Sequencing was performed on peripheral blood. The source of these receptors is a woman aged 40 to 49 with COVID-19, enrolled during active disease.

This clone was picked up one time. This chain uses TRBV6-6 with TRBJ2-7, with 7 nucleotides matching TRBD2. Germline-derived CDR1 and CDR2 are MNHNY and SVGAGI (reference sequence). The CDR3 is 14 residues long. After removal of 6 bases from V and 2 bases from J, the junction contained 7 bases not matched to a gene. Here the CDR3 reads CASSMGGEAYEQYF. CDR3 nucleotide sequence: TGTGCCAGCAGCATGGGGGGGGAAGCCTACGAGCAGTACTTC.

This clone was counted a few times. The J gene is TRBJ1-3, the V gene TRBV5-5; no reliable D call. Germline values: CDR1 SGHKS, CDR2 YYEKEE (reference sequence). Trimming removed 1 base at V and 8 bases at J, with 7 bases between. The CDR3 spans 12 residues. The CDR3 DNA reads as TGTGCCAGCAGCTTGACCCGGGACACCATATATTTT. Translated: CASSLTRDTIYF.

CDR3 in DNA: TGTGCCAGCAGCTCCCTACTAGCGGGGGGGCGTAATGAGCAGTTCTTC. This encodes CASSSLLAGGRNEQFF. The chain uses TRBV13 and TRBJ2-1, with TRBD2 matching 13 bases. The CDR3 covers 16 residues. Germline V lookup: CDR1 PRHDT, CDR2 FYEKMQ (reference sequence). The V segment lost 4 bases and the J segment 7 bases; nucleotides outside the gene matches: 7.

J is TRBJ2-1 and V is TRBV6-2 or TRBV6-3; TRBD2 aligns across 8 bases. The ends lost 0 bases at V and 8 bases at J; junction bases unmatched: 3. The CDR3 totals 14 residues. Per germline, CDR1 MNHEY and CDR2 SVGEGT. The CDR3 is CASSYSLTSDEQFF. The CDR3 nucleotides read TGTGCCAGCAGTTACTCGCTGACTAGCGATGAGCAGTTCTTC.

This clone appeared a few times. This sequence joins TRBV2 and TRBJ2-6, with 7 bases identical to TRBD2. The CDR3 runs to 18 residues. After removal of 4 bases from V and 5 bases from J, the junction contained 14 bases not matched to a gene. Germline V lookup: CDR1 SNHLY, CDR2 FYNNEI. The CDR3 sequence is CASSAPGLRRERANVLTF. In DNA, the CDR3 is TGTGCCAGCAGTGCGCCGGGACTCAGGCGGGAGAGGGCCAACGTCCTGACTTTC. Drawing the rest from reference TRBV2 and TRBJ2-6, the complete variable domain is EPEVTQTPSHQVTQMGQEVILRCVPISNHLYFYWYRQILGQKVEFLVSFYNNEISEKSEIFDDQFSVERPDGSNFTLKIRSTKLEDSAMYFCASSAPGLRRERANVLTFGAGSRLTVL.

The chain links TRBV2 to TRBJ2-5, with 7 bases fitting TRBD1. This CDR3 is built from 12 residues. Germline V gene lookup returns CDR1 SNHLY and CDR2 FYNNEI. V shed 8 bases, J shed 3 bases, and the junction held 3 bases outside the gene matches. The CDR3 bases are TGTGCCAGCGGACAGGAGGAAGAGACCCAGTACTTC. It codes for CASGQEEETQYF. The whole variable domain, filled in from reference TRBV2 and TRBJ2-5, reads EPEVTQTPSHQVTQMGQEVILRCVPISNHLYFYWYRQILGQKVEFLVSFYNNEISEKSEIFDDQFSVERPDGSNFTLKIRSTKLEDSAMYFCASGQEEETQYFGPGTRLLVL.

The chain combines TRBV4-3 with TRBJ2-7, with 11 bases lining up with TRBD2. The J segment lost 2 bases and the V segment lost 3 bases, leaving 3 bases of the junction unmatched. Germline V lookup: CDR1 LGHNA, CDR2 YSLEER. The CDR3 loop spans 15 amino acids. CDR3 sequence (DNA): TGCGCCAGCAGCCAGACTAGCGGGGTAACCTACGAGCAGTACTTC. Its protein product is CASSQTSGVTYEQYF.